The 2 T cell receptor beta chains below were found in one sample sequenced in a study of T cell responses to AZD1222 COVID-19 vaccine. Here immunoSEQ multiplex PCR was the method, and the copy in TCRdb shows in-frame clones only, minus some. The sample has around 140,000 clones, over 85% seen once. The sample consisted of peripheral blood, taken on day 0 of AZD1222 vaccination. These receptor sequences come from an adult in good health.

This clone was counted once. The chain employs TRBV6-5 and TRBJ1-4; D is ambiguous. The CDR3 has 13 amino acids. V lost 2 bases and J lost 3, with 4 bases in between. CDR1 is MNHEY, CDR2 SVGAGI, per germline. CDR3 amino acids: CASSYRANEKLFF. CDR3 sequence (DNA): TGTGCCAGCAGTTACCGGGCTAATGAAAAACTGTTTTTT.

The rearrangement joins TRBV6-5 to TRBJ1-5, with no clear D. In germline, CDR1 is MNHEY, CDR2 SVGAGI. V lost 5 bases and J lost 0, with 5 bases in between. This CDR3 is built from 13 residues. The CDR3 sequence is CASSPNSNQPQHF. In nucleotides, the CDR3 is TGTGCCAGCAGTCCTAATAGCAATCAGCCCCAGCATTTT.